Below, 14 T cell receptor beta chains from the same sample are listed, as sequenced in a study of identical twins. TCRdb reanalysed the 5' RACE reads using MiXCR and keeps one entry per CDR3 protein. Of 200,000 to 250,000 distinct CDR3 sequences in the sample, roughly 13% were seen once. Sequenced input: memory (CD45RO+) T cells sorted from blood. The receptors originated from a woman between 18 and 29 years old in good health.

The rearrangement links TRBV19 to TRBJ2-3; 10 nucleotides match TRBD2. V shed 3 bases, J shed 5 bases, and the junction held 5 bases outside the gene matches. The CDR3 covers 15 residues. Germline CDR1 is LNHDA and CDR2 is SQIVND (reference sequence). For the CDR3, the DNA is TGTGCCAGTAGTATTCCTAGCGGGAGCCTAGATACGCAGTATTTT. Protein product: CASSIPSGSLDTQYF. Full variable domain (outside the CDR3, taken from reference TRBV19 and TRBJ2-3): DGGITQSPKYLFRKEGQNVTLSCEQNLNHDAMYWYRQDPGQGLRLIYYSQIVNDFQKGDIAEGYSVSREKKESFPLTVTSAQKNPTAFYLCASSIPSGSLDTQYFGPGTRLTVL.

This clonotype was seen repeatedly, ten times or more. The chain combines TRBV27 with TRBJ1-1; D uncertain. V was trimmed by 5 bases and J by 0 bases, leaving 10 bases between them. Germline CDR1 and CDR2: MNHEY and SMNVEV (reference sequence). This CDR3 region has 14 residues. In DNA form, the CDR3 reads TGTGCCAGCAGTCCCGAATACCTGAACACTGAAGCTTTCTTT. It yields the protein CASSPEYLNTEAFF.

V gene TRBV2 combines with J gene TRBJ2-7, with 7 bases fitting TRBD1. CDR3 length equals 13 residues. CDR1 is SNHLY and CDR2 is FYNNEI in the germline V gene. J was trimmed by 2 bases and V by 7 bases; bases with no gene match: 5. CDR3 DNA: TGTGCCAGCACATTTGACAGGGCCTACGAGCAGTACTTC. Protein product: CASTFDRAYEQYF.

The chain combines TRBV5-1 with TRBJ2-7; D uncertain. The ends were cut back, 3 bases at V and 0 bases at J, with 10 bases in the middle. CDR3 length equals 14 residues. Germline values: CDR1 SGHRS, CDR2 YFSETQ. For the CDR3, the DNA is TGCGCCAGCAGCTACGCCCTCGACTCCTACGAGCAGTACTTC. This encodes CASSYALDSYEQYF. Variable domain in full (rest from reference TRBV5-1 and TRBJ2-7): KAGVTQTPRYLIKTRGQQVTLSCSPISGHRSVSWYQQTPGQGLQFLFEYFSETQRNKGNFPGRFSGRQFSNSRSEMNVSTLELGDSALYLCASSYALDSYEQYFGPGTRLTVT.

This clonotype showed up many times. The chain links TRBV11-2 to TRBJ2-1, with D unresolved. The CDR3 covers 15 residues. From germline, CDR1 is SGHAT and CDR2 FQNNGV. V gave up 3 bases and J gave up 0 bases, with 9 bases separating them. The CDR3 sequence: CASSFETTSYNEQFF. In nucleotides, the CDR3 is TGTGCCAGCAGCTTTGAGACCACCTCCTACAATGAGCAGTTCTTC.

V gene TRBV20-1 combines with J gene TRBJ2-1, with 15 positions matching TRBD2. Germline V lookup: CDR1 DFQATT, CDR2 SNEGSKA (reference sequence). The CDR3 extends over 15 amino acids. The V gene end was trimmed by 6 bases and the J gene end by 9 bases; junction bases not matched to a gene: 9. CDR3 residues: CSAYGTSGGLSEQFF. The CDR3 DNA sequence: TGCAGTGCGTACGGGACTAGCGGGGGGTTGAGTGAGCAGTTCTTC.

V and J are TRBV28 and TRBJ1-2, with a possible D match to TRBD1 (6 bases). This CDR3 contains 11 residues. In germline, CDR1 is MDHEN, CDR2 SYDVKM. This CDR3 reads CVIQGNYGYTF. The CDR3 nucleotides are TGTGTTATTCAGGGGAACTATGGCTACACCTTC.

This clonotype was picked up a small number of times. The V call is TRBV9, the J call TRBJ2-7, with 12 bases matching TRBD1. Germline CDR1 is SGDLS and CDR2 is YYNGEE. The CDR3 runs 16 residues. Unmatched junction bases numbered 9, after V lost 3 bases and J lost 5 bases. The CDR3 reads CASSAGEGQGAHEQYF. The CDR3 region has the DNA TGTGCCAGCAGCGCAGGAGAGGGACAGGGGGCCCACGAGCAGTACTTC.

This chain links TRBV20-1 with TRBJ1-3; 7 positions match TRBD1. V lost 0 bases and J lost 2; bases outside the gene matches: 4. CDR1 is DFQATT and CDR2 is SNEGSKA in the germline V gene (reference sequence). This CDR3 region has 15 residues. The CDR3 coding sequence is TGCAGTGCTAGAGACCTCGGGACAGCTGGAAACACCATATATTTT. Its protein product is CSARDLGTAGNTIYF.

V is TRBV5-5 and J is TRBJ1-2; unclear D gene. This CDR3 has 15 residues. V shed 0 bases and J shed 2 bases, with 11 bases lying between them. From germline, CDR1 is SGHKS and CDR2 YYEKEE (reference sequence). In DNA, the CDR3 is TGTGCCAGCAGCTTGGAGAGGACCGCGAACTATGGCTACACCTTC. Amino acids: CASSLERTANYGYTF.

The CDR3 DNA reads TGTGCCAGCAGCTTGAGGCAGGGGGCATATGAGCAGTACTTC. It specifies CASSLRQGAYEQYF. The V gene is TRBV5-4, the J gene TRBJ2-7; 8 bases fit TRBD1. This CDR3 spans 14 amino acids. Germline assignment: CDR1 SGHNT and CDR2 YYREEE (reference sequence). With V trimmed by 1 base and J by 7 bases, 7 bases remained unmatched.

This clonotype was picked up a small number of times. The chain links TRBV5-1 to TRBJ1-6; possibly TRBD1 for D (6 bases). The V and J ends lost 0 bases and 3 bases respectively, with 10 bases between them. Per germline, CDR1 SGHRS and CDR2 YFSETQ. CDR3 length: 16 amino acids. This CDR3 is CASSLGGTIYNSPLHF. The CDR3 nucleotides are TGCGCCAGCAGCTTGGGAGGGACAATCTATAATTCACCCCTCCACTTT.

This clonotype was observed a few times. This chain links TRBV24-1 with TRBJ2-5; tentative D call: TRBD2 (5 bases). V was clipped by 5 bases and J by 4 bases, with 19 bases between them. From germline, CDR1 is KGHDR and CDR2 SFDVKD. The CDR3 runs to 16 residues. The CDR3 DNA reads as TGTGCCACCAGTGCCAACGGGGAAGAGAAGCGAGAGACCCAGTACTTC. Its translation: CATSANGEEKRETQYF.

This clonotype was detected a few times. The V and J genes are TRBV7-2 and TRBJ2-7, with D perhaps TRBD2 (5 bases). CDR3 length: 17 residues. Trimming removed 5 bases at V and 4 bases at J, with 24 bases between. Germline CDR1 SGHTA, CDR2 FQGNSA. CDR3 sequence: CASSPSFGVSYTYEQYF. CDR3 sequence (DNA): TGTGCCAGCAGCCCTTCGTTCGGGGTCAGCTACACGTACGAGCAGTACTTC.